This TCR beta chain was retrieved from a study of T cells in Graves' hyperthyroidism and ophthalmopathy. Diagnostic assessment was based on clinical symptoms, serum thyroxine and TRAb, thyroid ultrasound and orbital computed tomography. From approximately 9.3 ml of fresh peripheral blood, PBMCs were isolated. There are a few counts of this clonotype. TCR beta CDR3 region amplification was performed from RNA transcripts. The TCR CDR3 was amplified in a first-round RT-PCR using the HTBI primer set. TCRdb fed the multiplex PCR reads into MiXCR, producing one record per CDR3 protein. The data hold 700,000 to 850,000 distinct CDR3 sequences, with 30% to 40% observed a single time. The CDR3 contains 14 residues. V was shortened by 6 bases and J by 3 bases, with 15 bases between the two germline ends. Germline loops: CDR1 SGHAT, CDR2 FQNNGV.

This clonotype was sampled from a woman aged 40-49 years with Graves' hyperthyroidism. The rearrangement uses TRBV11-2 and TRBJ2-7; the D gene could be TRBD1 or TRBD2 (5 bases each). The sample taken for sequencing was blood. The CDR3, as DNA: TGTGCCAGCAGTACGGGACCGATACGCTACGAGCAGTACTTC. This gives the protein CASSTGPIRYEQYF.